These 23 T cell receptor beta chains were all obtained from the same sample, sequenced in a study of human T cells and chemical hapten exposure. Time point of the sample: pre-sensitization, week 0. The treatment is: therapeutic diphenylcyclopropenone sensitization with weekly scalp DPC. Each CDR3 protein is one row after TCRdb ran MiXCR on the RACE reads. Among 280,000 or so distinct CDR3 sequences, roughly 7.7% were seen once, and the ten largest hold more than 1%. The source was whole blood, collected in connection with sensitization to the hapten diphenylcyclopropenone (DPC). These receptors came from a young man with alopecia areata. Some clones in this sample may be carry-over from other donors' samples.

Many counts were recorded for this clonotype. This chain uses TRBV12-3 or TRBV12-4 with TRBJ2-1, with TRBD1 identical over 7 bases. This CDR3 region has 15 residues. With V trimmed by 6 bases and J by 6 bases, 11 bases remained unmatched. In DNA, the CDR3 is TGTGCCAGCAGCAACAGGGGCATCGAAGTCAATGAGCAGTTCTTC. It encodes CASSNRGIEVNEQFF.

CDR3 DNA sequence: TGTGCCAGTGGTTGGGGGGACGTATCTGGGGCCAACGTCCTGACTTTC. The encoded protein is CASGWGDVSGANVLTF. The chain is built from TRBV6-2 or TRBV6-3 and TRBJ2-6, with D possibly TRBD2 on 6 matching bases. From germline, CDR1 is MNHEY and CDR2 SVGEGT. The CDR3 sequence is 16 residues long. Between the trimmed V and J ends, which lost 9 bases and 1 base, there was a span of 16 bases.

The chain is built from TRBV9 and TRBJ1-1; D remains ambiguous. Trimming stripped 1 base from V and 1 base from J, with 5 bases between. In germline, CDR1 is SGDLS, CDR2 YYNGEE. The CDR3 runs 13 residues. CDR3 region: CASSVRTNTEAFF. DNA for the CDR3: TGTGCCAGCAGCGTACGGACGAACACTGAAGCTTTCTTT. Based on the CDR3 plus reference TRBV9 and TRBJ1-1, the full variable domain is DSGVTQTPKHLITATGQRVTLRCSPRSGDLSVYWYQQSLDQGLQFLIQYYNGEERAKGNILERFSAQQFPDLHSELNLSSLELGDSALYFCASSVRTNTEAFFGQGTRLTVV.

This clonotype was observed a few times. The chain combines TRBV7-2 with TRBJ1-4; D uncertain. The CDR3 is 14 residues long. V was shortened by 5 bases and J by 0 bases, with 7 bases between the two germline ends. Germline V lookup: CDR1 SGHTA, CDR2 FQGNSA. The CDR3 region is CASSRDATNEKLFF. CDR3 DNA sequence: TGTGCCAGCAGCCGTGATGCAACTAATGAAAAACTGTTTTTT.

A note on this clonotype: The conserved closing phenylalanine or tryptophan is absent in this CDR3, likely reflecting a read error. The genes are TRBV28 and TRBJ2-3; D is undetermined. The CDR3 extends over 13 amino acids. The germline V gene has CDR1 MDHEN and CDR2 SYDVKM. Trimming took off 5 bases at V and 6 bases at J, with 12 bases between the two ends. The CDR3 DNA sequence: TGTGCCAGCAGTCCGTCCGAGTGGGATACGCAGTATCTT. Translated: CASSPSEWDTQYL.

This clonotype appeared many times. CDR3 amino acids: CASSYGQGINQPQHF. The CDR3 nucleotides are TGTGCCAGCAGCTACGGACAGGGGATCAATCAGCCCCAGCATTTT. The chain carries TRBV7-2 and TRBJ1-5, with 9 bases that match TRBD1. V lost 4 bases and J lost 3; bases outside the gene matches: 4. The CDR3 is 15 amino acids. Germline V lookup: CDR1 SGHTA, CDR2 FQGNSA.

This clonotype was counted many times. The rearrangement uses TRBV5-1 and TRBJ1-4; 7 bases are shared with TRBD1. Unmatched junction bases numbered 14, after V lost 5 bases and J lost 7 bases. The germline gives CDR1 SGHRS, CDR2 YFSETQ. The CDR3 runs 16 residues. CDR3 sequence: CASSKTGTAEVEKLFF. In DNA form, the CDR3 reads TGCGCCAGCAGTAAGACTGGGACAGCGGAAGTTGAAAAACTGTTTTTT.

This clonotype appeared a few times. The rearrangement links TRBV18 to TRBJ1-5; tentatively, D is TRBD1 (5 bases). The V gene lost 1 base and the J gene lost 2 bases, with 9 bases spanning the gap. The CDR3 is made up of 15 amino acids. CDR1 is KGHSH and CDR2 is LQKENI in the germline V gene. This chain's CDR3 is CASSPRGEGNQPQHF. Written as DNA, the CDR3 is TGTGCCAGCTCACCACGGGGCGAGGGCAATCAGCCCCAGCATTTT.

In its sample, this clonotype was seen many times. V is TRBV29-1 and J is TRBJ2-2, with TRBD2 as a possible D gene (6 bases). The V gene lost 3 bases and the J gene lost 0 bases, with 17 bases spanning the gap. In germline, CDR1 is SQVTM, CDR2 ANQGSEA. The CDR3 totals 17 residues. The CDR3 nucleotides are TGCAGCGTTGAGGAACCGGGAGTAATTACGAACACCGGGGAGCTGTTTTTT. Translated: CSVEEPGVITNTGELFF.

The chain employs TRBV6-6 and TRBJ1-1; possibly TRBD1 for D (6 bases). The V gene's germline CDR1 is MNHNY and CDR2 SVGAGI (reference sequence). V was shortened by 2 bases and J by 2 bases, with 21 bases between the two germline ends. The CDR3 runs to 18 residues. This CDR3 reads CASSYGVGGQGTNTEAFF. CDR3 coding DNA: TGTGCCAGCAGTTACGGAGTAGGGGGGCAGGGAACCAACACTGAAGCTTTCTTT.

This clonotype was seen repeatedly, ten times or more. This chain links TRBV27 with TRBJ2-5; the match to TRBD1 covers 11 bases. This CDR3 region has 16 residues. Germline V lookup: CDR1 MNHEY, CDR2 SMNVEV (reference sequence). Losses at the gene ends were 5 bases for V and 5 bases for J; bases not matched to a gene: 10. For the CDR3, the DNA is TGTGCCAGCAGTATAGGACAGGGGGCCGTTCGGGAGACCCAGTACTTC. Encoded protein: CASSIGQGAVRETQYF.

The chain joins TRBV28 to TRBJ1-2, with 7 bases fitting TRBD1. This CDR3 is 15 amino acids long. Germline V CDR1 and CDR2: MDHEN, SYDVKM. Germline trimming cut 2 bases from V and 0 bases from J; bases unmatched to any gene: 3. CDR3 nucleotides: TGTGCCAGCAGTTTAAAGGGGGCGCCTAACTATGGCTACACCTTC. Amino acid sequence: CASSLKGAPNYGYTF.

This clonotype was observed a few times. V is TRBV20-1 and J is TRBJ1-1; 8 bases fit TRBD1. CDR1 and CDR2 from the germline V gene are DFQATT and SNEGSKA (reference sequence). Germline trimming cut 3 bases from V and 0 bases from J; bases unmatched to any gene: 3. The CDR3 has 14 amino acids. The CDR3 bases are TGCAGTGCTAGGGACAGGGTGGTGAACACTGAAGCTTTCTTT. This translates into CSARDRVVNTEAFF.

This clonotype was found many times. The chain couples TRBV7-9 to TRBJ1-6, with D perhaps TRBD1 (6 bases). The CDR3 covers 14 residues. V gave up 4 bases and J gave up 11 bases, with 15 bases separating them. Germline lookup yields CDR1 SEHNR and CDR2 FQNEAQ (reference sequence). CDR3 DNA sequence: TGTGCCAGCAGCTCGACTACAGGGTTCCCACCCCTCCACTTT. Its translation: CASSSTTGFPPLHF.

This clonotype was detected only a few times. This chain uses TRBV7-9 with TRBJ2-7; weak D call: TRBD1 (6 bases). This CDR3 has 13 amino acids. V was cut by 2 bases and J by 4 bases, with 9 bases left in between. CDR1 is SEHNR, CDR2 FQNEAQ, per germline (reference sequence). Here the CDR3 reads CASSLPGHYEQYF. The CDR3 DNA reads TGTGCCAGCAGCTTACCGGGACATTACGAGCAGTACTTC.

This clonotype has just a few counts. The V gene is TRBV3-1, the J gene TRBJ1-1; D is perhaps TRBD1 (6 bases). The germline CDR1 and CDR2 sequences are LGHDT and YNNKEL (reference sequence). The CDR3 is 16 amino acids. V dropped 4 bases and J dropped 4 bases, with 19 bases sitting between them. Here the CDR3 reads CASSLLRGRTATEAFF. In DNA, the CDR3 is TGTGCCAGCAGCCTCCTAAGAGGTCGGACAGCCACTGAAGCTTTCTTT. The variable domain in full, with the rest retrieved from reference TRBV3-1 and TRBJ1-1, is DTAVSQTPKYLVTQMGNDKSIKCEQNLGHDTMYWYKQDSKKFLKIMFSYNNKELIINETVPNRFSPKSPDKAHLNLHINSLELGDSAVYFCASSLLRGRTATEAFFGQGTRLTVV.

The chain recombines TRBV27 with TRBJ2-2; D may be TRBD1 (6 bases). V was pared by 4 bases and J by 6 bases, with 15 bases between. Per germline, CDR1 MNHEY and CDR2 SMNVEV (reference sequence). The CDR3 contains 15 residues. The CDR3 spells CASSSARGFPGELFF. CDR3 coding DNA: TGTGCCAGCAGTTCGGCCAGGGGTTTTCCCGGGGAGCTGTTTTTT.

This clonotype was counted a few times. This sequence joins TRBV11-2 and TRBJ2-5, with a tentative D call TRBD1 (6 bases). Per germline, CDR1 SGHAT and CDR2 FQNNGV. Trimming removed 5 bases from V and 0 bases from J, with 19 bases in between. This CDR3 is built from 17 residues. The CDR3 bases are TGTGCCAGCAGCCCCAAAGAGGGACAAGCGTACCAAGAGACCCAGTACTTC. Its protein product is CASSPKEGQAYQETQYF. The full variable domain, its missing parts supplied by reference TRBV11-2 and TRBJ2-5, is EAGVAQSPRYKIIEKRQSVAFWCNPISGHATLYWYQQILGQGPKLLIQFQNNGVVDDSQLPKDRFSAERLKGVDSTLKIQPAKLEDSAVYLCASSPKEGQAYQETQYFGPGTRLLVL.

The J gene is TRBJ1-1, the V gene TRBV10-3; 7 nucleotides match TRBD1. The CDR3 contains 15 residues. Trimming removed 7 bases from V and 2 bases from J; junction bases left unmatched: 10. Germline V CDR1 and CDR2: ENHRY, SYGVKD. The CDR3: CAITRDRVSNTEAFF. The DNA of the CDR3 is TGTGCCATCACCCGAGACAGGGTGAGCAACACTGAAGCTTTCTTT.

This clonotype came up a few times. The rearrangement links TRBV18 to TRBJ1-1; unclear D gene. Germline CDR1 and CDR2: KGHSH and LQKENI. The CDR3 extends over 15 amino acids. Trimming took 0 bases from V and 1 from J, leaving 9 bases between them. The CDR3 DNA sequence: TGTGCCAGCTCACCACCGGTACCGCAGAACACTGAAGCTTTCTTT. Translation: CASSPPVPQNTEAFF.

This chain uses TRBV7-3 with TRBJ1-1; D gene ambiguous. Germline assignment: CDR1 SGHTA and CDR2 FQGTGA. The germline V and J ends were trimmed by 1 base and 4 bases, with 10 bases remaining between them. CDR3 length: 14 residues. CDR3 sequence reads: CASSLSHASTEAFF. The CDR3 DNA sequence: TGTGCCAGCAGCTTAAGTCACGCGAGCACTGAAGCTTTCTTT.

Many counts were recorded for this clonotype. The gene calls are TRBV5-6 and TRBJ1-6; D is ambiguous. CDR3 length: 14 amino acids. Germline CDR1 reads SGHDT; CDR2 reads YYEEEE. Trimming stripped 0 bases from V and 9 bases from J, with 10 bases between. The CDR3 region has the DNA TGTGCCAGCAGCTTGGCCGGTCTGGCTTCACCCCTCCACTTT. Translating gives CASSLAGLASPLHF.

V and J are TRBV7-2 and TRBJ2-3; D may be TRBD1 or TRBD2 (5 bases each). The CDR3 is made up of 16 amino acids. With 1 base removed from V and 2 bases from J, the gap between germline ends came to 13 bases. The germline V gene has CDR1 SGHTA and CDR2 FQGNSA. CDR3 amino acids: CASSLVVGTFTDTQYF. In DNA, the CDR3 is TGTGCCAGCAGCTTAGTGGTGGGGACCTTCACAGATACGCAGTATTTT.